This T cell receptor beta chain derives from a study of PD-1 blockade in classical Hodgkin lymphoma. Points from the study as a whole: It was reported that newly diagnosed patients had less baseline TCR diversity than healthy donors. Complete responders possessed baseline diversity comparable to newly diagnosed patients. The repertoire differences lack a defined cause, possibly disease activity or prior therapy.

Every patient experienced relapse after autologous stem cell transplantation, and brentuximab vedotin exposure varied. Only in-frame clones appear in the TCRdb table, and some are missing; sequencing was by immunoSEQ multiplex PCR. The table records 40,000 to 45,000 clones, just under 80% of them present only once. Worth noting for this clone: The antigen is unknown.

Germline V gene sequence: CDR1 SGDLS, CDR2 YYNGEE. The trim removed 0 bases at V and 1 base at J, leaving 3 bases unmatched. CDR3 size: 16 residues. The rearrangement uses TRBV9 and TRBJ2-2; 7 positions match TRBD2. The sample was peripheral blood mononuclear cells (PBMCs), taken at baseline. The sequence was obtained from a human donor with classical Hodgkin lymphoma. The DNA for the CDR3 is TGTGCCAGCAGCGTAGTGGGAGGGTGGAACACCGGGGAGCTGTTTTTT. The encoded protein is CASSVVGGWNTGELFF.